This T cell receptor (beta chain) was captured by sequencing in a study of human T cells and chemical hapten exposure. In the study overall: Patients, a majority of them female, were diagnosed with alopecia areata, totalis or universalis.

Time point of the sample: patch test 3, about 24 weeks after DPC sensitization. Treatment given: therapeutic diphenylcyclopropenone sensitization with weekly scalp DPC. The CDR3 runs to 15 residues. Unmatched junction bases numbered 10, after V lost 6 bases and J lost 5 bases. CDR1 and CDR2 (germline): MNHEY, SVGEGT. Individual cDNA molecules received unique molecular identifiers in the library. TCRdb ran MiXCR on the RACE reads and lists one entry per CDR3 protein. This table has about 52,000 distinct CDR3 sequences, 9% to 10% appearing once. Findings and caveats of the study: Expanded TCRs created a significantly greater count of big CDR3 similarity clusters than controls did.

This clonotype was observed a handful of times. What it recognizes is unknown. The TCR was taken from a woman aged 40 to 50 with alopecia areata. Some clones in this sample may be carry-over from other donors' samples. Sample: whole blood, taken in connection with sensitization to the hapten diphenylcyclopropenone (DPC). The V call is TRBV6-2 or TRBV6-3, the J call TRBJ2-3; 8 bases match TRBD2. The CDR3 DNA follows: TGTGCCAGCAGCAAGGGACTAGGCAGGATAGATACGCAGTATTTT. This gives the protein CASSKGLGRIDTQYF.